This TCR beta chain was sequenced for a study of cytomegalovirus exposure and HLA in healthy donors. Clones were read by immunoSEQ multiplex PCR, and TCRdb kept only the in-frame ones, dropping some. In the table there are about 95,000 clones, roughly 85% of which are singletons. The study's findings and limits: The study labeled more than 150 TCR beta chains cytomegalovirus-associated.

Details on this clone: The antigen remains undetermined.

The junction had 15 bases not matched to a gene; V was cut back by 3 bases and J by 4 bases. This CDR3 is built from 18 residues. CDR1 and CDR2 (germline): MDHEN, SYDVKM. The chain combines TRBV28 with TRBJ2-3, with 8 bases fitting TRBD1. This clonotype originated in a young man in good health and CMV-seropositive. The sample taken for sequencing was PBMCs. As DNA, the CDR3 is TGTGCCAGCAGTTTTTCTTGGACAGGGCTCTACCCCGCAGATACGCAGTATTTT. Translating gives CASSFSWTGLYPADTQYF.